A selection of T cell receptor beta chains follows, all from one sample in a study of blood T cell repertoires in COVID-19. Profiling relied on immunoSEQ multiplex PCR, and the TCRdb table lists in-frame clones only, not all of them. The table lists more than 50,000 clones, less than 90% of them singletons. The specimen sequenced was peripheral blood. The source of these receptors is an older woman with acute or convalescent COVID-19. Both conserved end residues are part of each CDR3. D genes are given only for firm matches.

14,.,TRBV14,CASSQTQMNTEAFF
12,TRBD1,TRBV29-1,CSVGQGSYEQYF
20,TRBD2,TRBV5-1,CASSLRAGTSGSPYTGELFF
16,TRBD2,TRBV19,CASSSELAGTYNEQFF
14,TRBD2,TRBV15,CATKLAGGQETQYF
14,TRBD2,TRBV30,CAWGRISGNYEQFF
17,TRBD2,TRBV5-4,CASSLSLAGASQETQYF
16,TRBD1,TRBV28,CASTFPLGQGNTEAFF
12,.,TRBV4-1,CASSQGTGEQYF
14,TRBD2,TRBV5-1,CASSLVSSSGTQYF
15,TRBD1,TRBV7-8,CASSPRTGNTGELFF
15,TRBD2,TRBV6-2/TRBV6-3,CASSYVTSGRSPQYF
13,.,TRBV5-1,CASSIGQRGTQYF
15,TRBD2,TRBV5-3,CARSFPAGGPRPQYF
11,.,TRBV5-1,CASSFQGELFF
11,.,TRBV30,CAWTLNNEQFF
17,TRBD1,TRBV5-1,CASSLASVTGGTGELFF
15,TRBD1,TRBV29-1,CSAQVTYRGEGEQYF
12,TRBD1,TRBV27,CASSNRGYGYTF
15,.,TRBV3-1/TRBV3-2,CANHFLQGYQETQYF
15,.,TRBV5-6,CASEVAGGHNSPLHF
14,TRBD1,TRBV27,CASSFGTGSTEAFF
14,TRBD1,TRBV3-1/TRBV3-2,CASSPRQGYSPLHF